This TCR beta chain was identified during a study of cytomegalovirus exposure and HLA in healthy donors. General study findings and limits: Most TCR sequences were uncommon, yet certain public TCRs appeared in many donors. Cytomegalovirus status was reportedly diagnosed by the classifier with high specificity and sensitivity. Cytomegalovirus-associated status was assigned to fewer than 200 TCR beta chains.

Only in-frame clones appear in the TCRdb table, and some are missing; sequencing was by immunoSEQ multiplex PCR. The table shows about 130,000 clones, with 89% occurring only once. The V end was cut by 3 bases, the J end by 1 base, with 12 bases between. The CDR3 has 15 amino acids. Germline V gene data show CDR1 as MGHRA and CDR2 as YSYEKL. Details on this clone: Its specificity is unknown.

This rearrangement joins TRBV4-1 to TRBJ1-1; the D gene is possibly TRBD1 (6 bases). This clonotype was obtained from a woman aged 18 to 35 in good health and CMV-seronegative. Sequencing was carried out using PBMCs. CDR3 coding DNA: TGCGCCAGCAGCCATAAGGGACACCCGAACACTGAAGCTTTCTTT. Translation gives CASSHKGHPNTEAFF.